Following are 10 T cell receptor beta chains from one sample sequenced in a study of cytomegalovirus exposure and HLA in healthy donors (dated by TCRdb to the late 2010s). The library was built by means of the immunoSEQ multiplex PCR assay. For the multiplex PCR, a mixture combining 60 forward primers for TCR Vbeta segments and 13 reverse primers for TCR Jbeta segments was used. Entries here come from immuneACCESS through TCRdb and include only in-frame sequences with V and J called. Some clones fail to appear in such tables; in the studies checked, an unresolved V gene covers under half of the shortfall, and the cause of the remainder is unknown. The sample table records over 150,000 clones; around 75% of these occur just once. The top ten hold roughly 2% of the sample. Sequencing was carried out using PBMCs. The origin of the receptors is a human donor in good health.

The genes are TRBV10-3 and TRBJ1-5; maybe TRBD1 (6 bases). Trimming took off 2 bases at V and 5 bases at J, with 10 bases between the two ends. Germline loops: CDR1 ENHRY, CDR2 SYGVKD. The CDR3 totals 14 residues. CDR3 amino acids: CAISEGGTDQPQHF. The CDR3, as DNA: TGTGCCATCAGTGAGGGGGGCACAGATCAGCCCCAGCATTTT.

This clone was seen a single time. This chain uses TRBV29-1 with TRBJ2-7; TRBD1 matches at 10 bases. V lost 1 base to trimming and J lost 0 bases; unmatched junction nucleotides: 6. CDR3 length equals 16 residues. Germline V gene data show CDR1 as SQVTM and CDR2 as ANQGSEA. CDR3 in amino acids: CSVEGLTGGASYEQYF. CDR3 DNA: TGCAGCGTTGAAGGCCTGACAGGGGGCGCCTCCTACGAGCAGTACTTC.

V is TRBV12-5 and J is TRBJ1-1; a weak D match, TRBD1 (5 bases). The CDR3 is 11 residues long. Trimming stripped 7 bases from V and 4 bases from J, with 7 bases between. Germline-derived CDR1 and CDR2 are LGHNT and FRNRAP. The CDR3: CASAGITEAFF. The CDR3 DNA reads as TGTGCTAGTGCAGGGATCACTGAAGCTTTCTTT. Together with reference TRBV12-5 and TRBJ1-1, the CDR3 gives the full variable domain: DARVTQTPRHKVTEMGQEVTMRCQPILGHNTVFWYRQTMMQGLELLAYFRNRAPLDDSGMPKDRFSAEMPDATLATLKIQPSEPRDSAVYFCASAGITEAFFGQGTRLTVV.

This clone was counted only a few times. The V gene is TRBV4-2, the J gene TRBJ2-3, with TRBD2 matching 14 bases. CDR3 length: 16 amino acids. CDR1 is LGHNA and CDR2 is YNFKEQ in the germline V gene. V dropped 1 base and J dropped 10; count of bases not matched to a gene: 7. CDR3 sequence (DNA): TGTGCCAGCAGCCAAGCGACTAGCGGGGGGGCAAAGGCGCAGTATTTT. Encoded protein: CASSQATSGGAKAQYF.

This rearrangement joins TRBV19 to TRBJ1-2; no firm D call. Germline V gene lookup returns CDR1 LNHDA and CDR2 SQIVND (reference sequence). This CDR3 is built from 13 residues. V was pared by 2 bases and J by 0 bases, with 4 bases between. Here the CDR3 DNA reads TGTGCCAGTAGTATACAGACTAACTATGGCTACACCTTC. Amino acids: CASSIQTNYGYTF.

This chain links TRBV4-3 with TRBJ2-3, with a tentative D call TRBD2 (6 bases). The CDR3 has 16 amino acids. The germline gives CDR1 LGHNA, CDR2 YSLEER. The V gene lost 0 bases and the J gene lost 4 bases, with 14 bases spanning the gap. CDR3 loop: CASSQELAGFADTQYF. CDR3 coding DNA: TGCGCCAGCAGCCAAGAACTAGCCGGTTTTGCAGATACGCAGTATTTT.

Only a few counts were recorded for this clone. Other DNA sequences within the sample encode an identical CDR3. This chain connects TRBV7-2 to TRBJ1-1, with D tentatively TRBD1 (5 bases). The CDR3 sequence is 14 residues long. Germline CDR1 reads SGHTA; CDR2 reads FQGNSA. V lost 0 bases and J lost 1, with 6 bases in between. The DNA for the CDR3 is TGTGCCAGCAGCTTAGCGGGGCGGAACACTGAAGCTTTCTTT. Translating gives CASSLAGRNTEAFF.

V is TRBV7-9 and J is TRBJ2-5; 7 bases map to TRBD2. Germline assignment: CDR1 SEHNR and CDR2 FQNEAQ (reference sequence). V was clipped by 11 bases and J by 4 bases; unmatched bases: 10. CDR3 length: 13 amino acids. CDR3 sequence (DNA): TGTGCCTGCCGCACGGGGGGAAGAGAGACCCAGTACTTC. It is translated as CACRTGGRETQYF.

The chain uses TRBV9 and TRBJ2-3, with TRBD2 identical over 11 bases. V shed 2 bases, J shed 2 bases, and the junction held 1 base outside the gene matches. The CDR3 contains 15 residues. CDR1 and CDR2 from the germline V gene are SGDLS and YYNGEE. The CDR3 loop reads CASSVSGGATDTQYF. CDR3 DNA sequence: TGTGCCAGCAGCGTTAGCGGGGGGGCCACAGATACGCAGTATTTT.

The chain links TRBV7-8 to TRBJ2-5, with 8 bases identical to TRBD2. This CDR3 comprises 17 residues. After removal of 1 base from V and 2 bases from J, the junction contained 9 bases not matched to a gene. CDR1 is SGHVS and CDR2 is FQNEAQ in the germline V gene. CDR3 residues: CASSLDISGILQETQYF. In nucleotides, the CDR3 is TGTGCCAGCAGCTTAGACATTAGCGGGATCTTACAAGAGACCCAGTACTTC.